This entry describes one T cell receptor beta chain. The antigen remains undetermined. The authors amplified TCR beta CDR3 regions, and they did so from RNA transcripts for repertoire sequencing. First-round RT-PCR employed HTBI primers, with a second-round multiplex PCR after it. TCRdb analysed the multiplex PCR reads with MiXCR anew, one entry per CDR3 protein. The table shows hundreds of thousands of distinct CDR3 sequences, with approximately 39% occurring only once. Other autoimmune diseases, uncontrolled infections, pregnancy or lactation led to the exclusion of patients. About 10 ml of fresh blood yielded the PBMCs by density gradient. These data belong to a study of Graves' ophthalmopathy and Graves' hyperthyroidism. The V end lost 8 bases, the J end lost 4 bases, and 11 bases lay between the germline ends. The length of the CDR3 is 12 residues. Germline V gives CDR1 SGHVS, CDR2 FQNEAQ. Overall study findings and caveats: A majority of expanded thyroid clonotypes exceeding 0.001 frequency were likewise present in blood. Built on 13 signatures, a model told ophthalmopathy apart from stable hyperthyroidism with around 90% sensitivity and around 80% specificity.

V gene TRBV7-8 combines with J gene TRBJ2-5, with a possible D match to TRBD2 (5 bases). This receptor was identified in an adult man with Graves' ophthalmopathy. Sequenced: peripheral blood. The CDR3 DNA sequence: TGTGCCAGCTGCCCTGCGGGAGAGACCCAGTACTTC. Protein sequence: CASCPAGETQYF.